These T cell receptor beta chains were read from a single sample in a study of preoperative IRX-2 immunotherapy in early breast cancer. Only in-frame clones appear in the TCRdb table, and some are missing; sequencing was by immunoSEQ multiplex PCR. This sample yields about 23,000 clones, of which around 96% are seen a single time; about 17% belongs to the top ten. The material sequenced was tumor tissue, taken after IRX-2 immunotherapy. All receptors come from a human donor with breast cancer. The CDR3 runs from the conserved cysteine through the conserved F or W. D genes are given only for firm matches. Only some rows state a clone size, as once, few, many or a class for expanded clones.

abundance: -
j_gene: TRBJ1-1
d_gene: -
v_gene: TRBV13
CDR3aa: CASSRYPPFFF
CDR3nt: TGTGCCAGCAGCAGGTACCCCCCCTTTTTCTTT

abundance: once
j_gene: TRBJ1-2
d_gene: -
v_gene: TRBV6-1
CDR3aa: CASTPGGPNYGYTF
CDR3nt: TGTGCCAGCACCCCGGGGGGTCCCAACTATGGCTACACCTTC

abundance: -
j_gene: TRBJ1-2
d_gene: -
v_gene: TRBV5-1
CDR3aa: CASSRAEYGYTF
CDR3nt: TGCGCCAGCAGCCGGGCCGAATATGGCTACACCTTC

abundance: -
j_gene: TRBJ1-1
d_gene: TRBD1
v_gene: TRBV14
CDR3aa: CASSHAGGQVGTEAFF
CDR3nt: TGTGCCAGCAGCCATGCGGGGGGACAGGTTGGGACTGAAGCTTTCTTT

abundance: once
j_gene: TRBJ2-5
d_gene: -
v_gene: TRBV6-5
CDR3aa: CASSYSIGGLGTQYF
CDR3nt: TGTGCCAGCAGTTACTCGATTGGGGGGCTCGGGACCCAGTACTTC

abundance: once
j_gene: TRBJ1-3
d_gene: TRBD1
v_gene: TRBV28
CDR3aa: CASIPTGTGARNTIYF
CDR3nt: TGTGCCAGCATTCCGACCGGGACAGGGGCGAGAAACACCATATATTTT

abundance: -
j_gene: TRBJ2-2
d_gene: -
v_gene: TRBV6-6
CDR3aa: CASGRGNTGELFF
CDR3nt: TGTGCCAGCGGACGGGGCAACACCGGGGAGCTGTTTTTT

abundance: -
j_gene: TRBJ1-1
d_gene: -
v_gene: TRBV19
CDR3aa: CASSITWEQLNTEAFF
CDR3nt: TGTGCCAGTAGTATTACATGGGAACAATTGAACACTGAAGCTTTCTTT

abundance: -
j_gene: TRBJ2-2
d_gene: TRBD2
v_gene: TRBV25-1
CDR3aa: CASSGLAGASNTGELFF
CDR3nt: TGTGCCAGCTCCGGACTAGCGGGGGCCTCGAACACCGGGGAGCTGTTTTTT

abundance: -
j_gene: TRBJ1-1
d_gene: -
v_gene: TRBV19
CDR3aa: CASSHRGSGSNTEAFF
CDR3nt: TGTGCCAGTAGTCATCGGGGTTCGGGATCGAACACTGAAGCTTTCTTT

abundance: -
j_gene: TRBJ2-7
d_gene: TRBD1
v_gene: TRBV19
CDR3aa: CASSIVVGTGAHEQYF
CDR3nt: TGTGCCAGCAGTATAGTGGTTGGGACAGGGGCCCACGAGCAGTACTTC

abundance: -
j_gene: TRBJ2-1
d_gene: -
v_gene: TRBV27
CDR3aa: CASSRSLYNEQFF
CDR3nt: TGTGCCAGCAGTCGATCCCTCTACAATGAGCAGTTCTTC

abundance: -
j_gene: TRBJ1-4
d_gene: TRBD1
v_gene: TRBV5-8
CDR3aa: CASSLEGTVGRKLFF
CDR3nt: TGTGCCAGCAGCTTGGAGGGGACAGTGGGTCGAAAACTGTTTTTT

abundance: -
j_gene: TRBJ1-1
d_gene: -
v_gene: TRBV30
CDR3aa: CASNQGRRTMNTEAFF
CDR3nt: TGTGCCTCGAATCAGGGGCGCCGAACTATGAACACTGAAGCTTTCTTT

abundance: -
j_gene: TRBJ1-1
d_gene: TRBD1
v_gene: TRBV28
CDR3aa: CASSWAGGTEAFF
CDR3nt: TGTGCCAGCAGTTGGGCAGGGGGCACTGAAGCTTTCTTT

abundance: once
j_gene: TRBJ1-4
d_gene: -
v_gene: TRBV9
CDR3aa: CASSVGGGKGYEKLFF
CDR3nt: TGTGCCAGCAGCGTAGGAGGTGGGAAGGGTTATGAAAAACTGTTTTTT

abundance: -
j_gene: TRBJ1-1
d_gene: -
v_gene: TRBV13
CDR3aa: CASGQGNTEAFF
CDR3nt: TGTGCCAGCGGTCAGGGGAACACTGAAGCTTTCTTT

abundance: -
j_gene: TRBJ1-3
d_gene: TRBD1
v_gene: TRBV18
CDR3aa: CASSQRPGTGENTIYF
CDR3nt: TGTGCCAGCTCCCAGCGACCCGGGACAGGAGAAAACACCATATATTTT

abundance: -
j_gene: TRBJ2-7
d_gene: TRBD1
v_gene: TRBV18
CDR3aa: CASSPGTGGYEQYF
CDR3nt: TGTGCCAGCTCACCAGGGACAGGGGGCTACGAGCAGTACTTC

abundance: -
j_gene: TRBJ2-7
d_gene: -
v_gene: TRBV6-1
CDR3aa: CASSEDGAVYEQYF
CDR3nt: TGTGCCAGCAGTGAAGACGGAGCAGTCTACGAGCAGTACTTC

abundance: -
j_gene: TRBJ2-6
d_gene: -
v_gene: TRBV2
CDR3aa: CASRYEGANVLTF
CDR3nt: TGTGCCAGCAGGTACGAGGGGGCCAACGTCCTGACTTTC

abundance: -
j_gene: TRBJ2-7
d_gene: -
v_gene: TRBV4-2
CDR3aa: CASSQGRAEQTYEQYF
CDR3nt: TGTGCCAGCAGCCAAGGTCGAGCGGAACAAACCTACGAGCAGTACTTC

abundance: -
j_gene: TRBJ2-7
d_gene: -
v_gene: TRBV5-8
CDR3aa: CASSLVPRQTYEQYF
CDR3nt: TGTGCCAGCAGCTTGGTTCCGCGACAAACCTACGAGCAGTACTTC

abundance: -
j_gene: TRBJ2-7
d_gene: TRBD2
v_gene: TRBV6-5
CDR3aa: CASSYSSSGSLYEQYF
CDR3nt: TGTGCCAGCAGTTACTCGAGTAGCGGGAGCCTTTACGAGCAGTACTTC